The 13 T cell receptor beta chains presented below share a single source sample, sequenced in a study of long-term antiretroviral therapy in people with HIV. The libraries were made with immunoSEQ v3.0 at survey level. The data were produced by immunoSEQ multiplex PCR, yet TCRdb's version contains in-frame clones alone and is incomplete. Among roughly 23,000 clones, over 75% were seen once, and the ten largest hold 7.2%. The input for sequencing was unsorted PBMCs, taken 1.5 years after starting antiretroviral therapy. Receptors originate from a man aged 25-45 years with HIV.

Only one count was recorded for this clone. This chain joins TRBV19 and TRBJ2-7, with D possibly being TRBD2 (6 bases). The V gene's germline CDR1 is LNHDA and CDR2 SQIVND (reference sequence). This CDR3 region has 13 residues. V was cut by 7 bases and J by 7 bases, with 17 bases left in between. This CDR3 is CASNDPRAGEQYF. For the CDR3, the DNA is TGTGCCAGTAACGACCCTCGGGCGGGGGAGCAGTACTTC.

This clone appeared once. The CDR3 sequence: CASSSPGLAPYNEQFF. CDR3 in DNA: TGTGCCAGCAGCTCCCCGGGGCTAGCCCCCTACAATGAGCAGTTCTTC. This chain joins TRBV5-8 and TRBJ2-1; D possibly uses TRBD1 or TRBD2 (5 bases each). Looked up from germline, CDR1 is SGHTS and CDR2 is YDEGEE. The CDR3 contains 16 residues. V was shortened by 3 bases and J by 2 bases, with 15 bases between the two germline ends.

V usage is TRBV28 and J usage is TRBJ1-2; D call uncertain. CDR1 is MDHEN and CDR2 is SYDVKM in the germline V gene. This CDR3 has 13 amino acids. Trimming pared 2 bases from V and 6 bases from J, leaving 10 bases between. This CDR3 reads CASSLRADNGYTF. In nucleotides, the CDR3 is TGTGCCAGCAGTTTACGAGCCGACAATGGCTACACCTTC.

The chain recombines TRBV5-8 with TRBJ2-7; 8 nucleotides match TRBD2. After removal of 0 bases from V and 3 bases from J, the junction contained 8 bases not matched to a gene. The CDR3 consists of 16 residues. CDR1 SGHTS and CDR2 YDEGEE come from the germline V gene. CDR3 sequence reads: CASSLASGGSFYEQYF. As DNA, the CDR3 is TGTGCCAGCAGCTTGGCCTCGGGGGGGAGTTTCTACGAGCAGTACTTC. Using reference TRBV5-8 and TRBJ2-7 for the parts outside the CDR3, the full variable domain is EAGVTQSPTHLIKTRGQQATLRCSPISGHTSVYWYQQALGLGLQFLLWYDEGEERNRGNFPPRFSGRQFPNYSSELNVNALELEDSALYLCASSLASGGSFYEQYFGPGTRLTVT.

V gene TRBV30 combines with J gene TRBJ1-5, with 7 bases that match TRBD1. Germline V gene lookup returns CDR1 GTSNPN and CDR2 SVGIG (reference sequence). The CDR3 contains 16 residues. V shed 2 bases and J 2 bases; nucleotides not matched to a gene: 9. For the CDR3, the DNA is TGTGCCTGGAGTCCGGCCAGGGGGGAGGGCAATCAGCCCCAGCATTTT. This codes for CAWSPARGEGNQPQHF.

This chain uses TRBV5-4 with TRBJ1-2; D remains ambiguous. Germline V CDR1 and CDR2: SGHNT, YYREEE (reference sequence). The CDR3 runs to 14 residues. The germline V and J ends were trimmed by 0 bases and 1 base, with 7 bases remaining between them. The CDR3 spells CASSLAGFNYGYTF. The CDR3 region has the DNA TGTGCCAGCAGCTTGGCGGGTTTTAACTATGGCTACACCTTC.

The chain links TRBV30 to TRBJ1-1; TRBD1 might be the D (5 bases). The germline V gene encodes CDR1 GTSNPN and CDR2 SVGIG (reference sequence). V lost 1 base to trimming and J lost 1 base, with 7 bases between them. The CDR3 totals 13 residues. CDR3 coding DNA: TGTGCCTGGAGTGCCGACAGGAACACTGAAGCTTTCTTT. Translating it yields CAWSADRNTEAFF.

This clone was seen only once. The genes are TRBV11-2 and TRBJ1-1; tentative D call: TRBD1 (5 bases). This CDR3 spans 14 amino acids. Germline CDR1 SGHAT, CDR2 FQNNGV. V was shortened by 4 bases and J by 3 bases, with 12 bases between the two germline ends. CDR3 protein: CASSYMPGDTEAFF. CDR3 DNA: TGTGCCAGCAGCTACATGCCGGGGGACACTGAAGCTTTCTTT.

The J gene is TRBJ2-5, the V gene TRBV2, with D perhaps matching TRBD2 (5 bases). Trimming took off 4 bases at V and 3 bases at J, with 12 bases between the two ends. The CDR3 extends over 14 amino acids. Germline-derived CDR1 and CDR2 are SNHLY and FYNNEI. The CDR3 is CASSVGKVEETQYF. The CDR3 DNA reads TGTGCCAGCAGTGTCGGGAAGGTTGAAGAGACCCAGTACTTC.

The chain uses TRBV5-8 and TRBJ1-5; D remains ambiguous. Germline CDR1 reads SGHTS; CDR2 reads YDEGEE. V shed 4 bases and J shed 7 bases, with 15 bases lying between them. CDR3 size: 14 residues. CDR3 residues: CASSPPTGRQPQHF. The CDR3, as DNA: TGTGCCAGCAGCCCTCCGACGGGGAGACAGCCCCAGCATTTT.

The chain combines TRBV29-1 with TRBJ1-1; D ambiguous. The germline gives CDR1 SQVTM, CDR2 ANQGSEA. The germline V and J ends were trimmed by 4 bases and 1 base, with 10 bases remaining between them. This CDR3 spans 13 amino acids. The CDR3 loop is CSVGAGGNTEAFF. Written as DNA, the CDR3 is TGCAGCGTTGGAGCAGGAGGGAACACTGAAGCTTTCTTT.

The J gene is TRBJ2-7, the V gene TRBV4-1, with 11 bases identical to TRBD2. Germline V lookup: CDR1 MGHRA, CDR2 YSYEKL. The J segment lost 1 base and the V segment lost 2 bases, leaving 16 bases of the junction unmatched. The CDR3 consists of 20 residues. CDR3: CASSQSMGSLLAGASYEQYF. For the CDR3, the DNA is TGCGCCAGCAGCCAAAGCATGGGATCCCTACTAGCGGGAGCGTCCTACGAGCAGTACTTC.

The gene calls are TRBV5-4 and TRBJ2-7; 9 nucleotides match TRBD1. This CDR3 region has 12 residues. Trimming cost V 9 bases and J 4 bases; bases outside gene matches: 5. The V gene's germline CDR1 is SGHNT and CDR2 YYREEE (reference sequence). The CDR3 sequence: CATGTGLYEQYF. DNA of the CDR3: TGTGCCACCGGGACAGGGCTGTACGAGCAGTACTTC.